The 26 T cell receptor beta chains below all came from one sample that was sequenced in a study of CD8 T cells in ankylosing spondylitis (dated by TCRdb to 2017 to 2019). The library was prepared using 5' RACE. Sequenced on an Illumina HiSeq 2500. Starting from the raw public reads, TCRdb applied fastp trimming at Q25, assembled clones with MiXCR and retained in-frame beta chains. For every CDR3 protein sequence, its rows merge into one entry that carries the most common genes and DNA. Across this sample there are 350,000 or so distinct CDR3 sequences, with roughly 11% seen only once. 9.1% of the sample belongs to the ten largest clones. The sample comprised blood, either unsorted or a sorted T cell fraction (not recorded which). The receptor set was obtained from a female donor with ankylosing spondylitis or in good health (not recorded which).

This clonotype was seen many times. The genes are TRBV5-1 and TRBJ2-7; 8 bases agree with TRBD1. This CDR3 has 15 amino acids. Germline CDR1 reads SGHRS; CDR2 reads YFSETQ. Unmatched junction bases numbered 12, after V lost 4 bases and J lost 6 bases. The CDR3 nucleotides read TGCGCCAGCAGCAGAACAGGGGGGAACACTCGCGAGCAGTACTTC. Amino acids: CASSRTGGNTREQYF.

This clonotype has at least ten counts. The gene calls are TRBV11-2 and TRBJ1-6; the D is unclear. V lost 4 bases and J lost 10, with 8 bases in between. This CDR3 is 12 amino acids long. The germline V gene encodes CDR1 SGHAT and CDR2 FQNNGV. CDR3 in amino acids: CASSWMESPLHF. The CDR3 coding sequence is TGTGCCAGCAGCTGGATGGAGTCACCCCTCCACTTT.

This clonotype has at least ten counts. The J gene is TRBJ1-1, the V gene TRBV6-1, with D hard to call. V was shortened by 6 bases and J by 1 base, with 12 bases between the two germline ends. This CDR3 has 14 amino acids. Germline V gives CDR1 MNHNS, CDR2 SASEGT. CDR3 sequence: CASSKSDWNTEAFF. The DNA of the CDR3 is TGTGCCAGCAGCAAATCGGACTGGAACACTGAAGCTTTCTTT.

In this sample, this clonotype turned up many times. The chain has TRBV28 and TRBJ2-5; no clear D. The length of the CDR3 is 14 residues. V was shortened by 2 bases and J by 1 base, with 8 bases between the two germline ends. From germline, CDR1 is MDHEN and CDR2 SYDVKM. This CDR3 reads CASSLGSSQETQYF. In nucleotides, the CDR3 is TGTGCCAGCAGTTTAGGATCCAGCCAAGAGACCCAGTACTTC. Supplemented by reference TRBV28 and TRBJ2-5, the full variable domain reads DVKVTQSSRYLVKRTGEKVFLECVQDMDHENMFWYRQDPGLGLRLIYFSYDVKMKEKGDIPEGYSVSREKKERFSLILESASTNQTSMYLCASSLGSSQETQYFGPGTRLLVL.

This clonotype has more than one count but fewer than ten. V is TRBV5-1 and J is TRBJ1-5; D is possibly TRBD1 (5 bases). Trimming took off 1 base at V and 2 bases at J, with 10 bases between the two ends. Germline CDR1 reads SGHRS; CDR2 reads YFSETQ. CDR3 size: 15 residues. CDR3: CASSLWGEGNQPQHF. CDR3 nucleotide sequence: TGCGCCAGCAGCTTGTGGGGGGAAGGCAATCAGCCCCAGCATTTT.

At least ten counts were recorded for this clonotype. The CDR3, as DNA: TGCAGTGCTAGAGATCCCCAGGGGAAGGAGCAGTTCTTC. As protein: CSARDPQGKEQFF. This chain links TRBV20-1 with TRBJ2-1; D possibly corresponds to TRBD1 (6 bases). Germline V gene data show CDR1 as DFQATT and CDR2 as SNEGSKA (reference sequence). The length of the CDR3 is 13 residues. Deletions cut 0 bases from V and 10 bases from J, with 13 bases between.

This clonotype was detected a few times. The chain uses TRBV20-1 and TRBJ2-5, with D tentatively TRBD1 or TRBD2 (5 bases each). Trimming stripped 3 bases from V and 1 base from J, with 18 bases between. The length of the CDR3 is 16 residues. Germline CDR1 and CDR2: DFQATT and SNEGSKA (reference sequence). CDR3 nucleotides: TGCAGTGCTAGCGGGGCACATCATGGCCGCCAAGAGACCCAGTACTTC. Translated, it gives CSASGAHHGRQETQYF.

The chain has TRBV11-2 and TRBJ2-2, with TRBD2 matching 7 bases. Germline assignment: CDR1 SGHAT and CDR2 FQNNGV. The CDR3 is 17 amino acids. Germline trimming cut 0 bases from V and 2 bases from J; bases unmatched to any gene: 6. CDR3 DNA: TGTGCCAGCAGCTTAGATGGTCTAGCGGTAAACACCGGGGAGCTGTTTTTT. Encoded protein: CASSLDGLAVNTGELFF.

This clonotype was picked up many times. The CDR3 loop reads CASSPIAGPTDTQYF. DNA of the CDR3: TGTGCCAGCAGCCCGATAGCGGGGCCCACAGATACGCAGTATTTT. This chain connects TRBV12-3 or TRBV12-4 to TRBJ2-3, with TRBD2 matching 8 bases. The J segment lost 2 bases and the V segment lost 6 bases, leaving 7 bases of the junction unmatched. The CDR3 loop spans 15 amino acids.

The rearrangement uses TRBV27 and TRBJ2-7, with D perhaps TRBD2 (6 bases). CDR1 and CDR2 (germline): MNHEY, SMNVEV (reference sequence). The V end was cut by 0 bases, the J end by 0 bases, with 9 bases between. The CDR3 is 15 amino acids. This CDR3 is CASSLSYGSSYEQYF. DNA of the CDR3: TGTGCCAGCAGTTTATCGTACGGGAGCTCCTACGAGCAGTACTTC.

Many counts were recorded for this clonotype. The chain is built from TRBV7-2 and TRBJ2-4, with 9 bases that match TRBD1. Germline-derived CDR1 and CDR2 are SGHTA and FQGNSA. After removal of 6 bases from V and 4 bases from J, the junction contained 7 bases not matched to a gene. This CDR3 region has 15 residues. CDR3: CASRTGGAVKNIQYF. Written as DNA, the CDR3 is TGTGCCAGCAGAACAGGGGGCGCGGTAAAAAACATTCAGTACTTC. Looking up the rest from reference TRBV7-2 and TRBJ2-4 gives the full variable domain: GAGVSQSPSNKVTEKGKDVELRCDPISGHTALYWYRQSLGQGLEFLIYFQGNSAPDKSGLPSDRFSAERTGGSVSTLTIQRTQQEDSAVYLCASRTGGAVKNIQYFGAGTRLSVL.

This clonotype showed up many times. The chain employs TRBV20-1 and TRBJ2-3; 10 nucleotides agree with TRBD2. CDR3 size: 16 residues. Germline CDR1 reads DFQATT; CDR2 reads SNEGSKA (reference sequence). The J segment lost 7 bases and the V segment lost 1 base, leaving 11 bases of the junction unmatched. Here the CDR3 DNA reads TGCAGTGCTAGAGGGTTAGCGGGAGGAGGTGGCAATACGCAGTATTTT. It encodes CSARGLAGGGGNTQYF.

The V gene is TRBV11-1, the J gene TRBJ2-7, with D possibly matching TRBD2 (6 bases). CDR1 is SGHAT, CDR2 FQDESV, per germline (reference sequence). The CDR3 spans 20 residues. Between the trimmed V and J ends, which lost 5 bases and 0 bases, there was a span of 29 bases. The CDR3 loop is CASSPRGLVPEGQSSYEQYF. The CDR3 DNA follows: TGTGCCAGCAGCCCGCGTGGTTTAGTGCCGGAGGGCCAGAGCTCCTACGAGCAGTACTTC.

This clonotype was recorded at least ten times. This rearrangement joins TRBV20-1 to TRBJ2-3; 9 bases align to TRBD2. Trimming at V came to 0 bases and at J to 0 bases, leaving 4 bases not matched to a gene. The CDR3 runs 16 residues. Germline values: CDR1 DFQATT, CDR2 SNEGSKA (reference sequence). The CDR3 nucleotides read TGCAGTGCTAGAGATTACCTAGCGGGGAGCACAGATACGCAGTATTTT. As protein: CSARDYLAGSTDTQYF.

At least ten counts were recorded for this clonotype. This chain uses TRBV7-8 with TRBJ2-1; possible D gene TRBD2, 7 bases. V was clipped by 5 bases and J by 0 bases, with 17 bases between them. CDR1 and CDR2 (germline): SGHVS, FQNEAQ. The CDR3 loop spans 17 amino acids. CDR3 DNA: TGTGCCAGCAGCGATACGGGGGGACACGACTCCTACAATGAGCAGTTCTTC. Translating it yields CASSDTGGHDSYNEQFF.

This clonotype has a count of ten or more. The genes are TRBV25-1 and TRBJ2-5; TRBD2 matches 10 bases. With 5 bases clipped from V and 3 bases from J, the junction kept 15 bases outside the gene matches. CDR3 length: 18 residues. Germline V CDR1 and CDR2: MGHDK, SYGVNS. CDR3 in amino acids: CASSCPPDVAGGEETQYF. The CDR3 bases are TGTGCCAGCAGTTGTCCCCCCGACGTAGCGGGAGGTGAAGAGACCCAGTACTTC.

This clonotype was counted ten times or more. The J gene is TRBJ1-1, the V gene TRBV20-1; 8 nucleotides agree with TRBD1. CDR1 and CDR2 from the germline V gene are DFQATT and SNEGSKA (reference sequence). Germline trimming cut 6 bases from V and 4 bases from J; bases unmatched to any gene: 4. This CDR3 has 12 residues. Here the CDR3 reads CSAGQGPTEAFF. The CDR3 nucleotides read TGCAGTGCCGGACAGGGTCCCACTGAAGCTTTCTTT.

The table lists this clonotype with many counts. J is TRBJ2-1 and V is TRBV5-1; 15 bases are shared with TRBD2. Germline trimming cut 5 bases from V and 4 bases from J; bases unmatched to any gene: 7. The germline CDR1 and CDR2 sequences are SGHRS and YFSETQ. CDR3 length equals 17 residues. The CDR3 nucleotides are TGCGCCAGCAGGGCCGGGACTAGCGGGGGGCTATACAATGAGCAGTTCTTC. This translates into CASRAGTSGGLYNEQFF.

With respect to this clonotype: Since a much larger clone is just one base distant, this may be a read error. The chain recombines TRBV20-1 with TRBJ2-1, with 7 bases that match TRBD1. The length of the CDR3 is 13 residues. V shed 6 bases and J 7 bases; nucleotides not matched to a gene: 9. The germline V gene has CDR1 DFQATT and CDR2 SNEGSKA (reference sequence). The CDR3: CSAGQQGNNEQFF. Written as DNA, the CDR3 is TGCAGTGCGGGTCAACAGGGGAATAATGAGCAGTTCTTC.

This clonotype was detected ten times or more. This rearrangement joins TRBV5-1 to TRBJ2-5; the D is unclear. The CDR3 covers 14 residues. Germline values: CDR1 SGHRS, CDR2 YFSETQ. V dropped 0 bases and J dropped 3 bases, with 9 bases sitting between them. The chain's CDR3 is CASSLGTTKETQYF. The CDR3 nucleotides are TGCGCCAGCAGCTTGGGGACCACTAAAGAGACCCAGTACTTC.

The chain employs TRBV7-9 and TRBJ1-1, with unresolved D. Germline V gene sequence: CDR1 SEHNR, CDR2 FQNEAQ (reference sequence). V was cut by 5 bases and J by 4 bases, with 20 bases left in between. The CDR3 extends over 16 amino acids. The DNA for the CDR3 is TGTGCCAGCAGCGTATCGGTAGATTCGTTTTCCACTGAAGCTTTCTTT. Its protein product is CASSVSVDSFSTEAFF.

A word on this clonotype: This may be a read error: a much more frequent sequence differs by one nucleotide. The chain links TRBV12-3 or TRBV12-4 to TRBJ2-7; 7 positions match TRBD1. This CDR3 spans 16 amino acids. The CDR3 bases are TGTGCCAGCAGTTTAGCCTCGACAGGGTTGGGCTACGCGCAGTACTTC. It encodes CASSLASTGLGYAQYF.

The chain links TRBV3-1 to TRBJ2-1; 12 positions match TRBD2. Trimming cost V 11 bases and J 6 bases; bases outside gene matches: 20. The germline V gene encodes CDR1 LGHDT and CDR2 YNNKEL (reference sequence). CDR3 size: 18 residues. The CDR3 nucleotides read TGTGCCTGCACCCAACAAGGGAAAGGACTAGCGGGAAGCAATGAGCAGTTCTTC. Translating gives CACTQQGKGLAGSNEQFF.

This clonotype was recorded at least ten times. The V gene is TRBV20-1, the J gene TRBJ2-6; possible D gene TRBD1, 5 bases. CDR3 length: 17 residues. V was clipped by 0 bases and J by 0 bases, with 12 bases between them. Germline V gene sequence: CDR1 DFQATT, CDR2 SNEGSKA (reference sequence). CDR3 DNA: TGCAGTGCTAGAGATGGGGCAGGACGCTCTGGGGCCAACGTCCTGACTTTC. This translates into CSARDGAGRSGANVLTF.

This clonotype was counted a few times. The V call is TRBV27, the J call TRBJ2-7, with D possibly being TRBD1 (5 bases). Trimming removed 0 bases from V and 2 bases from J, with 14 bases in between. Per the germline V gene, CDR1 is MNHEY and CDR2 is SMNVEV (reference sequence). The length of the CDR3 is 16 residues. The CDR3 bases are TGTGCCAGCAGTTTATCGCCTCAGGGTACGACCTACGAGCAGTACTTC. As protein: CASSLSPQGTTYEQYF.

This clonotype appeared many times. The chain carries TRBV5-1 and TRBJ2-7, with TRBD1 identical over 9 bases. Germline loops: CDR1 SGHRS, CDR2 YFSETQ. Trimming took 0 bases from V and 6 from J; bases not matched to a gene: 4. CDR3 size: 14 residues. DNA for the CDR3: TGCGCCAGCAGCTTGGCGGACAGGGGTCGCGAGCAGTACTTC. Amino acids: CASSLADRGREQYF.